The sequence of this T cell receptor beta chain was determined in a study of blood T cell repertoires in COVID-19. For the study at large: Sites in the United States, Italy and Spain provided acute and convalescent COVID-19 samples.

Original data processing: The authors estimated nucleated cell counts from reference gene primer amplification. Repertoires were generated with immunoSEQ multiplex PCR, while TCRdb's copy carries only in-frame clones and drops some. The DNA was the basis for D and trimming; V, J and clone size are from that table. Of about 180,000 clones listed, 85% are singletons. Patients of the Seattle cohort, enrolled during active infection, were followed longitudinally. Material: peripheral blood. The TCR originated in a person aged 65-85 years with COVID-19, enrolled during active disease.

The CDR3 DNA is TGTGCCAGCAGCCGAACTCCGACTCCTAGCACAGATACGCAGTATTTT. Translation gives CASSRTPTPSTDTQYF. The V call is TRBV7-3, the J call TRBJ2-3; D ambiguous. The germline gives CDR1 SGHTA, CDR2 FQGTGA. V lost 5 bases, J lost 0 bases, and 15 bases lay in between. The CDR3 runs to 16 residues.